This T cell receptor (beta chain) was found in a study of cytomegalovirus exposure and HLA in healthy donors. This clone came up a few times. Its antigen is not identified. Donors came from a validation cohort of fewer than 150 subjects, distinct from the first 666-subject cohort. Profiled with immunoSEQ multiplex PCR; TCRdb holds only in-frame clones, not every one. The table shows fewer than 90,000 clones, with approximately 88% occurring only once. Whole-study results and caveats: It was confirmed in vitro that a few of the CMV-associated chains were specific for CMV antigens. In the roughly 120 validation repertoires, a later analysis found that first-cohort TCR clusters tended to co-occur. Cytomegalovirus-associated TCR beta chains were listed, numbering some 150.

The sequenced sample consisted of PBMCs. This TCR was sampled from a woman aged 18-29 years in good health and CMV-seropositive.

This chain's CDR3 is CAISAGRERDTEAFF. The CDR3 coding sequence is TGTGCCATCAGTGCAGGAAGAGAGAGGGACACTGAAGCTTTCTTT. J is TRBJ1-1 and V is TRBV10-3; no firm D call. The CDR3 contains 15 residues. The germline gives CDR1 ENHRY, CDR2 SYGVKD. Trimming shortened V by 4 bases and J by 3 bases, and 15 bases separated the two germline ends.